The 2 T cell receptor beta chains below come from one sample, sequenced in a study of STAT3 mutations in large granular lymphocyte leukemia. The study's findings and limits: Every T-LGLL patient had at least one immunodominant TCRbeta clonotype.

The table came from immunoSEQ multiplex PCR; TCRdb's copy has only in-frame clones and leaves some out. The sample lists around 17,000 clones; roughly four fifths were seen once. These receptors have no identified antigens. Sequencing was carried out using peripheral blood mononuclear cells. Receptors were obtained from a man in his fifties or sixties with T-cell large granular lymphocyte leukemia. Some clones in this sample may be carry-over from other donors' samples.

The CDR3 is CASSLNRVLDTQYF. CDR3 bases: TGTGCCAGCAGCTTGAACAGGGTGTTGGATACGCAGTATTTT. The V call is TRBV5-4, the J call TRBJ2-3, with a weak D call TRBD1 (6 bases). V gave up 1 base and J gave up 6 bases, with 12 bases separating them. CDR3 length: 14 amino acids. From germline, CDR1 is SGHNT and CDR2 YYREEE (reference sequence).

V is TRBV5-4 and J is TRBJ2-2, with TRBD1 identical over 8 bases. The germline V gene has CDR1 SGHNT and CDR2 YYREEE (reference sequence). The CDR3 is made up of 16 amino acids. J was trimmed by 1 base and V by 0 bases; bases with no gene match: 2. In DNA, the CDR3 is TGTGCCAGCAGCTTGGAGGGGACAGGGAACACCGGGGAGCTGTTTTTT. The encoded protein is CASSLEGTGNTGELFF.